This T cell receptor (beta chain) was captured in a study of CD8 T cells in Susac syndrome. This CDR3 has 14 amino acids. CDR1 and CDR2 from the germline V gene are DFQATT and SNEGSKA (reference sequence). The germline V and J ends were trimmed by 0 bases and 0 bases, with 6 bases remaining between them. It was with random hexamers that about 0.45 to 1 ug RNA was reverse transcribed. Via MiXCR, TCRdb re-called the immunoSEQ multiplex PCR reads, giving one row per CDR3 protein. The sample includes around 220,000 distinct CDR3 sequences, 80% to 95% of them seen just once. The sequencing sample was made of CD8+ T cells from PBMCs. The sequence was obtained from a human donor with multiple sclerosis. V and J are TRBV20-1 and TRBJ1-5; D is unresolved. This chain's CDR3 is CSARDGYSNQPQHF. In nucleotides, the CDR3 is TGCAGTGCTAGAGACGGGTATAGCAATCAGCCCCAGCATTTT.